Listed below are T cell receptor beta chains from one sample, sequenced in a study of blood T cells in healthy people across ages. TCRdb processed the 5' RACE reads anew with MiXCR; each CDR3 protein has one entry. The table includes about 650,000 distinct CDR3 sequences, 32% detected once. Sequenced sample: blood. All receptors come from a woman older than 75 in good health. Each CDR3 is given with its conserved first and last residue. Rows give clone size only sometimes, using once, few, many, or a class for an expanded clone.

size	V	J	CDR3
-	TRBV7-3	TRBJ2-7	CASSSSTWDEQYF
-	TRBV15	TRBJ1-2	CATSRGHGYTF
many	TRBV6-1	TRBJ2-3	CASSALAGPAGDTQYF
-	TRBV9	TRBJ2-7	CASSVSGQGLYEQYF
-	TRBV4-2	TRBJ2-2	CASSQVVSSLRGGTGELFF
many	TRBV6-4	TRBJ2-1	CASTNGGTSVYEQFF
few	TRBV5-4	TRBJ1-2	CASSETGTGCYGYTF
few	TRBV20-1	TRBJ2-1	CSARVRTSGFGEQFF
-	TRBV20-1	TRBJ2-2	CSARDFTGELFF
many	TRBV27	TRBJ2-2	CASTSGQLTINTGELFF
few	TRBV27	TRBJ1-5	CASSLSWGRNQPQHF
-	TRBV5-1	TRBJ2-2	CASSPGGQGDGELFF
-	TRBV11-2	TRBJ1-2	CASSLDFRTYGYTF
-	TRBV6-1	TRBJ2-7	CASSGGQGISYEQYF
-	TRBV18	TRBJ2-7	CASSRENPYEQYF
many	TRBV11-2	TRBJ1-1	CASSLEWGTEAFF
once	TRBV6-6	TRBJ1-4	CASRGARAGEKRFF
-	TRBV10-3	TRBJ1-2	CTISTGTEANYGYTF
many	TRBV7-2	TRBJ1-5	CASSQGQGAGQPQHF
-	TRBV6-2/TRBV6-3	TRBJ2-1	CASSRRDRTSYNEQFF
-	TRBV2	TRBJ1-1	CASRPLTGVGTEAFF
-	TRBV11-3	TRBJ2-1	CASSLSGPINEQFF
many	TRBV4-3	TRBJ2-7	CASSQDPQGQHEQYF
few	TRBV5-1	TRBJ1-5	CASSWDGGTNQPQHF
many	TRBV6-1	TRBJ1-1	CASSLLHGSANTEAFF
many	TRBV4-1	TRBJ2-3	CASSQELLRDTQYF
few	TRBV27	TRBJ2-1	CASSPTLTLALEQFF
few	TRBV20-1	TRBJ2-2	CSARAGANTGELFF